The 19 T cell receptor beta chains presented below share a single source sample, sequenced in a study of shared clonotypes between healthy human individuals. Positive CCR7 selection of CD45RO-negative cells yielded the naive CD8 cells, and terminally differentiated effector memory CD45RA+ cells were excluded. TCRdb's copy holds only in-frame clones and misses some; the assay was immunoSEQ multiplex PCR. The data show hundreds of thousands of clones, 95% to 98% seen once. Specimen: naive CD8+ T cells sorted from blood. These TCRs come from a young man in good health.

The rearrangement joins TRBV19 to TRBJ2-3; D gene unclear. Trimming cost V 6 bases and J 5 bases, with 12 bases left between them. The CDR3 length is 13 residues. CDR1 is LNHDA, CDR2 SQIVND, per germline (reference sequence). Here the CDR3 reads CASSPPLGDTQYF. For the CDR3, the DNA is TGTGCCAGTAGCCCACCTTTAGGAGATACGCAGTATTTT.

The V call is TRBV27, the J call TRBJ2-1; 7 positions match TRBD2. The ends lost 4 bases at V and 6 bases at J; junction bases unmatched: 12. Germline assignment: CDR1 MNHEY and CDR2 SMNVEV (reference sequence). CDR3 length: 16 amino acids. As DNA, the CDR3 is TGTGCCAGCAGTTCCCCCATAGCGGGCGGGGGCAATGAGCAGTTCTTC. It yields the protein CASSSPIAGGGNEQFF.

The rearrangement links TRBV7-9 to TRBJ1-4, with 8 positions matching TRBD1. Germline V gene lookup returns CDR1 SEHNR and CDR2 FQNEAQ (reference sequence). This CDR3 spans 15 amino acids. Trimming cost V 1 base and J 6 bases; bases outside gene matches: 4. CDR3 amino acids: CASSLVDRGDEKLFF. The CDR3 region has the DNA TGTGCCAGCAGCTTAGTCGACAGGGGTGATGAAAAACTGTTTTTT.

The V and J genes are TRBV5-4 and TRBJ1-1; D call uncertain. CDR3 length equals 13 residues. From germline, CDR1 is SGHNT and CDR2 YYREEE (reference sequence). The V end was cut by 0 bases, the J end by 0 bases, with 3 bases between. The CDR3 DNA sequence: TGTGCCAGCAGCTTGGGGGTGAACACTGAAGCTTTCTTT. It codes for CASSLGVNTEAFF.

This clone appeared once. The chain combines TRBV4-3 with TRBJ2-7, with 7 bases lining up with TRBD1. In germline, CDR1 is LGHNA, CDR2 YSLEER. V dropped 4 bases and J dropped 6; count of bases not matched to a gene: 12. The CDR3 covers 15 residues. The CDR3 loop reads CASSRQTGEAVEQYF. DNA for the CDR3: TGCGCCAGCAGCCGACAAACAGGGGAAGCCGTCGAGCAGTACTTC.

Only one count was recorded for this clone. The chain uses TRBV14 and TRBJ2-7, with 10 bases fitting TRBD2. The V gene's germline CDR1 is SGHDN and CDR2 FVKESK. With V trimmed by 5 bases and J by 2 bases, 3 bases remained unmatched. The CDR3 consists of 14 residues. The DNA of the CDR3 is TGTGCCAGCAGCTCCGGGACTAGCGCCTACGAGCAGTACTTC. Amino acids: CASSSGTSAYEQYF.

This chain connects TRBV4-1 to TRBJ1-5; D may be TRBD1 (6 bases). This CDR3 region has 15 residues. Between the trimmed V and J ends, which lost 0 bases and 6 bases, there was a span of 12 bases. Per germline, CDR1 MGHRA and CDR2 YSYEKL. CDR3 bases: TGCGCCAGCAGCCAAGAGTGGGGGGGCAGTCAGCCCCAGCATTTT. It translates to CASSQEWGGSQPQHF.

CDR3 region: CASSQDNGAVSYEQYF. Here the CDR3 DNA reads TGCGCCAGCAGCCAAGATAATGGTGCGGTCTCCTACGAGCAGTACTTC. V and J are TRBV4-1 and TRBJ2-7; D remains ambiguous. Germline CDR1 reads MGHRA; CDR2 reads YSYEKL. There are 16 residues in the CDR3. Trimming cost V 0 bases and J 0 bases, with 12 bases left between them.

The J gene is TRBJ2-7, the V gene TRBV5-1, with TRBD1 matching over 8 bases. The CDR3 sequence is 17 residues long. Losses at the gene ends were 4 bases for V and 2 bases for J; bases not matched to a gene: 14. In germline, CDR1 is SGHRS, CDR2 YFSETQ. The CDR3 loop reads CASSLPPSTGGTYEQYF. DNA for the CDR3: TGCGCCAGCAGCCTCCCACCCTCTACAGGGGGGACCTACGAGCAGTACTTC.

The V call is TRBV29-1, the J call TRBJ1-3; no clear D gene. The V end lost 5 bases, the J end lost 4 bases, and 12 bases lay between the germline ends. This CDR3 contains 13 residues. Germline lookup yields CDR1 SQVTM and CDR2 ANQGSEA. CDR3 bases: TGCAGCGTTAAGCGGGAAGTCGGAAACACCATATATTTT. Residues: CSVKREVGNTIYF.

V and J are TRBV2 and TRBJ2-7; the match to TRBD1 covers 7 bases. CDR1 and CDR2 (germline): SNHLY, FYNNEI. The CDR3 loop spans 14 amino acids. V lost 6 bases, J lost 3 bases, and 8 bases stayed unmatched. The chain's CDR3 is CASSRGGQVYEQYF. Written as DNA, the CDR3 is TGTGCCAGCAGCCGAGGCGGACAGGTCTACGAGCAGTACTTC. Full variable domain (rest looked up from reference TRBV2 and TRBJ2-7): EPEVTQTPSHQVTQMGQEVILRCVPISNHLYFYWYRQILGQKVEFLVSFYNNEISEKSEIFDDQFSVERPDGSNFTLKIRSTKLEDSAMYFCASSRGGQVYEQYFGPGTRLTVT.

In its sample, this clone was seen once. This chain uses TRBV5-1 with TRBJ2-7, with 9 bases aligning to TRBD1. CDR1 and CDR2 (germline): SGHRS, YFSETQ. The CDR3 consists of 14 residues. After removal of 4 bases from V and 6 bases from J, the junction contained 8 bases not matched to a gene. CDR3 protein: CASSLWTGEVEQYF. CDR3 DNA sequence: TGCGCCAGCAGCCTATGGACAGGGGAAGTCGAGCAGTACTTC. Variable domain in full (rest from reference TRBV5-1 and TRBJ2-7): KAGVTQTPRYLIKTRGQQVTLSCSPISGHRSVSWYQQTPGQGLQFLFEYFSETQRNKGNFPGRFSGRQFSNSRSEMNVSTLELGDSALYLCASSLWTGEVEQYFGPGTRLTVT.

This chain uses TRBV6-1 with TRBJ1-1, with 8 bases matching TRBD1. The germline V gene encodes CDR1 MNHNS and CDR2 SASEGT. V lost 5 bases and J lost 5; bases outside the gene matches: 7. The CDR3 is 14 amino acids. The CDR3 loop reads CASSRTGGSTEAFF. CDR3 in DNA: TGTGCCAGCAGTCGCACAGGGGGTTCTACTGAAGCTTTCTTT.

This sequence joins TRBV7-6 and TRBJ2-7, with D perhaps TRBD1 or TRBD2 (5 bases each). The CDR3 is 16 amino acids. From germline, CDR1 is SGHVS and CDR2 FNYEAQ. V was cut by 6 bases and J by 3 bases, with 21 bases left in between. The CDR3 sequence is CASSTAEGTDVYEQYF. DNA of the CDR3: TGTGCCAGCAGTACGGCCGAGGGGACGGACGTCTACGAGCAGTACTTC. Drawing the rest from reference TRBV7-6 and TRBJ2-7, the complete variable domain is GAGVSQSPRYKVTKRGQDVALRCDPISGHVSLYWYRQALGQGPEFLTYFNYEAQQDKSGLPNDRFSAERPEGSISTLTIQRTEQRDSAMYRCASSTAEGTDVYEQYFGPGTRLTVT.

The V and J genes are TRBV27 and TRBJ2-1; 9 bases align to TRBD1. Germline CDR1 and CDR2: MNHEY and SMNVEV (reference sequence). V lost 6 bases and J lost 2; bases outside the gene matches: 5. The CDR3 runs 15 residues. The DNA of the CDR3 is TGTGCCAGCAGGGTGGGACAGGGTACCTACAATGAGCAGTTCTTC. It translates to CASRVGQGTYNEQFF.

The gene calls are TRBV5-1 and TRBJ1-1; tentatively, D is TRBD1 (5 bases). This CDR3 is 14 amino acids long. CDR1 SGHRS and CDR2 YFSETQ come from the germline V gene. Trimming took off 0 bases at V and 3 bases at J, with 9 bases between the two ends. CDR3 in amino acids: CASSLGDSHTEAFF. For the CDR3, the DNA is TGCGCCAGCAGCTTGGGAGACAGCCACACTGAAGCTTTCTTT.

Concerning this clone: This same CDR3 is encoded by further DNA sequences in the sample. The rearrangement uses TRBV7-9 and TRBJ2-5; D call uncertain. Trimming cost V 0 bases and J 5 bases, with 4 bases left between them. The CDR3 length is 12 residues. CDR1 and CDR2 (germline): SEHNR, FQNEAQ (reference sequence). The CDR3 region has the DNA TGTGCCAGCAGCTTAGCAGGGGAGACCCAGTACTTC. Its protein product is CASSLAGETQYF.

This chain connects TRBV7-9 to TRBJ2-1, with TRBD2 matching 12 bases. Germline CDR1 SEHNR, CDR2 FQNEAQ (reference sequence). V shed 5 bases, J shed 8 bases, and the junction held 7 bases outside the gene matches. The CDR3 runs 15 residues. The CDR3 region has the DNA TGTGCCAGCAGCATCTCGACTAGCGGGAGTCATGAGCAGTTCTTC. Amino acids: CASSISTSGSHEQFF.

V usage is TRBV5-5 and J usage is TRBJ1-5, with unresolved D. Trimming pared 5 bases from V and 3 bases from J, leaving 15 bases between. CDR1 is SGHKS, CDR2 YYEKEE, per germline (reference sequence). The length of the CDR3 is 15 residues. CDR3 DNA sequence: TGTGCCAGCAGTACCTCTCTGGCCCACAATCAGCCCCAGCATTTT. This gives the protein CASSTSLAHNQPQHF.